These 26 T cell receptor beta chains originate from one sample sequenced in a study of T-cell reconstitution after alpha-beta-depleted transplantation in children. A TCRbeta library incorporating unique molecular identifiers was prepared. Via MiXCR, TCRdb re-called the PCR reads, giving one row per CDR3 protein. The data contain 210,000 or so distinct CDR3 sequences, approximately 9.5% of them singletons. The input for sequencing was PBMCs from the stem cell graft donor, taken from the stem cell graft. The receptors come from a human donor who donated a stem cell graft to a child with acute lymphoblastic leukemia.

This clonotype turned up a few times. The genes are TRBV5-1 and TRBJ1-6, with 7 bases aligning to TRBD1. The length of the CDR3 is 16 residues. The germline CDR1 and CDR2 sequences are SGHRS and YFSETQ. The ends lost 0 bases at V and 10 bases at J; junction bases unmatched: 10. DNA of the CDR3: TGCGCCAGCAGCTTGGACAGGGGAGCTCGAAGCTCACCCCTCCACTTT. Translating gives CASSLDRGARSSPLHF.

This clonotype came up many times. J is TRBJ1-1 and V is TRBV27, with D perhaps TRBD1 (5 bases). Germline lookup yields CDR1 MNHEY and CDR2 SMNVEV (reference sequence). Trimming took 3 bases from V and 7 from J, leaving 15 bases between them. The CDR3 totals 14 residues. The CDR3 sequence: CASSFGSGAIEAFF. For the CDR3, the DNA is TGTGCCAGCAGTTTTGGGAGCGGGGCGATTGAAGCTTTCTTT.

At least ten counts were recorded for this clonotype. V and J are TRBV10-3 and TRBJ2-6; D call uncertain. From germline, CDR1 is ENHRY and CDR2 SYGVKD. The CDR3 sequence is 15 residues long. Trimming cost V 0 bases and J 2 bases, with 5 bases left between them. The CDR3 here is CAISESWTGANVLTF. The DNA of the CDR3 is TGTGCCATCAGTGAGTCGTGGACTGGGGCCAACGTCCTGACTTTC.

This clonotype came up a few times. The J gene is TRBJ1-5, the V gene TRBV11-2; D is uncertain. The germline V and J ends were trimmed by 2 bases and 10 bases, with 15 bases remaining between them. The V gene's germline CDR1 is SGHAT and CDR2 FQNNGV. CDR3 size: 14 residues. As DNA, the CDR3 is TGTGCCAGCAGCTTAAGGGCAGGAGGCACTCCCCAGCATTTT. It specifies CASSLRAGGTPQHF.

This clonotype was found a few times. The chain recombines TRBV6-1 with TRBJ1-6; perhaps TRBD1 as D (5 bases). Per the germline V gene, CDR1 is MNHNS and CDR2 is SASEGT. The V end lost 6 bases, the J end lost 8 bases, and 20 bases lay between the germline ends. The CDR3 is made up of 16 amino acids. The CDR3 DNA reads as TGTGCCAGCAGAGCGGGGTGGGGCCCGGAGGATTCACCCCTCCACTTT. It codes for CASRAGWGPEDSPLHF.

In its sample, this clonotype was seen a few times. The V and J genes are TRBV5-1 and TRBJ2-5; TRBD1 agrees at 9 bases. Germline V gives CDR1 SGHRS, CDR2 YFSETQ. The CDR3 contains 17 residues. V gave up 5 bases and J gave up 5 bases; unmatched junction bases: 16. The chain's CDR3 is CASRRGGTGLFVETQYF. CDR3 bases: TGCGCCAGCAGGAGAGGGGGGACAGGGTTATTCGTGGAGACCCAGTACTTC.

This clonotype was picked up a small number of times. This rearrangement joins TRBV5-1 to TRBJ2-1; 7 bases line up with TRBD2. J gave up 7 bases and V 4 bases, and 8 bases lay outside the gene matches. CDR3 size: 14 residues. Germline loops: CDR1 SGHRS, CDR2 YFSETQ. Written as DNA, the CDR3 is TGCGCCAGCAGCATCGGGACTACTCAAAATGAGCAGTTCTTC. The encoded protein is CASSIGTTQNEQFF.

This chain connects TRBV5-1 to TRBJ1-1; D remains ambiguous. Between the trimmed V and J ends, which lost 1 base and 1 base, there was a span of 11 bases. Looked up from germline, CDR1 is SGHRS and CDR2 is YFSETQ. This CDR3 is built from 15 residues. The CDR3 coding sequence is TGCGCCAGCAGCTTGTATTCCGGTGGGAACACTGAAGCTTTCTTT. Protein: CASSLYSGGNTEAFF.

This clonotype was observed a few times. This chain joins TRBV5-5 and TRBJ2-1; 8 bases are a match to TRBD1. Germline-derived CDR1 and CDR2 are SGHKS and YYEKEE (reference sequence). The CDR3 has 15 amino acids. J lost 5 bases, V lost 4 bases, and 8 bases had no gene match. CDR3 nucleotide sequence: TGTGCCAGCAGCCCAGGACAGGGAGTTGACAATGAGCAGTTCTTC. It translates to CASSPGQGVDNEQFF.

V and J are TRBV10-3 and TRBJ1-3; D unresolved. CDR3 size: 13 residues. Germline lookup yields CDR1 ENHRY and CDR2 SYGVKD. Between the trimmed V and J ends, which lost 3 bases and 2 bases, there was a span of 5 bases. The CDR3 here is CAISDGPGNTIYF. The DNA of the CDR3 is TGTGCCATCAGTGATGGCCCTGGAAACACCATATATTTT.

The gene calls are TRBV9 and TRBJ1-2; TRBD1 aligns across 8 bases. Looked up from germline, CDR1 is SGDLS and CDR2 is YYNGEE. CDR3 length: 14 amino acids. Losses at the gene ends were 0 bases for V and 7 bases for J; bases not matched to a gene: 5. CDR3 in DNA: TGTGCCAGCAGCGTAGTCGGACAGGGTTCTGGCTACACCTTC. It codes for CASSVVGQGSGYTF.

This clonotype was seen a single time. The CDR3 DNA reads as TGTGCCAGCAGCTTAGACCAGAGTGCGCAAGATACGCAGTATTTT. This gives the protein CASSLDQSAQDTQYF. The chain uses TRBV7-9 and TRBJ2-3; D gene unclear. Trimming left V 1 base short and J 5 bases short, with 13 bases between. CDR3 size: 15 residues. The V gene's germline CDR1 is SEHNR and CDR2 FQNEAQ (reference sequence).

The rearrangement joins TRBV11-2 to TRBJ2-2; D might be TRBD1 (6 bases). In germline, CDR1 is SGHAT, CDR2 FQNNGV. CDR3 length: 15 amino acids. V was shortened by 3 bases and J by 4 bases, with 12 bases between the two germline ends. DNA of the CDR3: TGTGCCAGCAGCTTCAGACAGGTTTTCACCGGGGAGCTGTTTTTT. Protein product: CASSFRQVFTGELFF.

The chain recombines TRBV12-3 or TRBV12-4 with TRBJ1-4; D may be TRBD1 (5 bases). There are 14 residues in the CDR3. Trimming stripped 0 bases from V and 7 bases from J, with 9 bases between. Written as DNA, the CDR3 is TGTGCCAGCAGTTTAGCCGGGGGAGCTGAAAAACTGTTTTTT. It is translated as CASSLAGGAEKLFF.

This clonotype is classed as medium-sized. J is TRBJ2-1 and V is TRBV15; 7 bases map to TRBD1. Germline V gene data show CDR1 as LNHNV and CDR2 as YYDKDF (reference sequence). V gave up 7 bases and J gave up 3 bases; unmatched junction bases: 6. The CDR3 consists of 14 residues. Here the CDR3 reads CATNTGVGYNEQFF. The DNA of the CDR3 is TGTGCCACCAATACAGGGGTAGGCTACAATGAGCAGTTCTTC.

This chain joins TRBV10-1 and TRBJ1-1; D possibly corresponds to TRBD1 (5 bases). V was shortened by 2 bases and J by 7 bases, with 23 bases between the two germline ends. CDR3 length equals 17 residues. The germline CDR1 and CDR2 sequences are WNHNN and SYGVQD (reference sequence). The CDR3: CASSEHGTPGIEDEAFF. CDR3 coding DNA: TGCGCCAGCAGTGAGCACGGGACCCCGGGAATAGAAGATGAAGCTTTCTTT.

The chain carries TRBV12-3 or TRBV12-4 and TRBJ2-5; 9 positions match TRBD1. After removal of 6 bases from V and 4 bases from J, the junction contained 9 bases not matched to a gene. The length of the CDR3 is 15 residues. CDR3 in amino acids: CASRRGQGDGETQYF. Here the CDR3 DNA reads TGTGCCAGCAGGCGGGGACAGGGTGACGGAGAGACCCAGTACTTC.

The chain uses TRBV6-5 and TRBJ1-2, with D possibly being TRBD1 (5 bases). Germline V CDR1 and CDR2: MNHEY, SVGAGI. V was trimmed by 7 bases and J by 3 bases, leaving 24 bases between them. The CDR3 contains 17 residues. The CDR3: CASILEPRGTADYGYTF. The CDR3 DNA is TGTGCCAGCATTCTTGAACCTCGGGGGACCGCGGACTATGGCTACACCTTC.

The genes are TRBV19 and TRBJ1-6, with a tentative D call TRBD1 (6 bases). The V end was cut by 7 bases, the J end by 5 bases, with 15 bases between. Germline CDR1 LNHDA, CDR2 SQIVND (reference sequence). The CDR3 length is 15 residues. CDR3 region: CASTRRTDNNSPLHF. The CDR3 DNA reads TGTGCCAGTACCAGACGGACAGACAATAATTCACCCCTCCACTTT.

In its sample, this clonotype was seen many times. The V gene is TRBV5-1, the J gene TRBJ1-5; D may be TRBD1 (6 bases). The CDR3 loop spans 13 amino acids. Germline V gives CDR1 SGHRS, CDR2 YFSETQ. V lost 0 bases and J 7 bases, leaving 8 bases between the germline ends. CDR3: CASSLGQGQPQHF. The CDR3 DNA reads as TGCGCCAGCAGCTTGGGGCAGGGGCAGCCCCAGCATTTT.

This clonotype was seen a few times. The chain is built from TRBV7-9 and TRBJ2-1, with D possibly called TRBD1 or TRBD2 (5 bases each). This CDR3 is 15 amino acids long. Germline V gives CDR1 SEHNR, CDR2 FQNEAQ (reference sequence). With 4 bases removed from V and 4 bases from J, the gap between germline ends came to 14 bases. CDR3 loop: CASSSIGTKYNEQFF. CDR3 nucleotide sequence: TGTGCCAGCAGCTCGATTGGGACCAAGTACAATGAGCAGTTCTTC.

The chain has TRBV9 and TRBJ2-1; no reliable D call. V shed 2 bases and J shed 0 bases, with 9 bases lying between them. The CDR3 totals 15 residues. Germline V gene sequence: CDR1 SGDLS, CDR2 YYNGEE. Here the CDR3 DNA reads TGTGCCAGCAGCGTGGAGAGAAGCTCCTACAATGAGCAGTTCTTC. Translating gives CASSVERSSYNEQFF.

This clonotype occurred a few times. The rearrangement uses TRBV29-1 and TRBJ2-7; tentatively, D is TRBD2 (7 bases). V dropped 1 base and J dropped 5 bases, with 12 bases sitting between them. The CDR3 covers 13 residues. Germline V lookup: CDR1 SQVTM, CDR2 ANQGSEA. The CDR3 sequence: CSVEVGGRHEQYF. Here the CDR3 DNA reads TGCAGCGTTGAAGTGGGGGGGCGGCACGAGCAGTACTTC.

This clonotype was detected many times. The chain recombines TRBV20-1 with TRBJ2-5; no clear D. The CDR3 is 13 amino acids. Germline V lookup: CDR1 DFQATT, CDR2 SNEGSKA (reference sequence). The ends were cut back, 3 bases at V and 0 bases at J, with 8 bases in the middle. The CDR3 loop is CSASLADQETQYF. The CDR3 coding sequence is TGCAGTGCTAGTCTGGCGGACCAAGAGACCCAGTACTTC.

The table lists this clonotype with a few counts. V usage is TRBV4-2 and J usage is TRBJ2-7; D gene uncertain. The CDR3 sequence is 16 residues long. Looked up from germline, CDR1 is LGHNA and CDR2 is YNFKEQ. The V end was cut by 0 bases, the J end by 6 bases, with 18 bases between. This CDR3 reads CASSQDLGLLNGEQYF. The DNA of the CDR3 is TGTGCCAGCAGCCAAGATTTAGGATTGCTTAACGGCGAGCAGTACTTC.

The chain carries TRBV7-8 and TRBJ2-2, with 7 bases identical to TRBD2. The CDR3 is 15 residues long. CDR1 is SGHVS, CDR2 FQNEAQ, per germline. J was trimmed by 0 bases and V by 8 bases; bases with no gene match: 6. The CDR3 nucleotides read TGTGCCAGCCAAGCCCGGGAGGCGAACACCGGGGAGCTGTTTTTT. This gives the protein CASQAREANTGELFF.